This T cell receptor beta chain appears in the sequencing data of a study of PD-1 blockade in classical Hodgkin lymphoma. Study results and caveats: It was CD4+ TCR diversity, not CD8+, that rose significantly by C4D1. Exclusion removed patients who began nivolumab under 1 year after ASCT. Baseline TCR diversity was reportedly lower in newly diagnosed patients than healthy donors. Although disease activity or prior therapy may be involved, causes of the repertoire differences remain undefined.

Documented time point: cycle 4 day 1 (C4D1), after 5 to 7 weeks of nivolumab. Relapses following autologous stem cell transplantation were seen in all patients, with brentuximab vedotin exposure varying. Assay: immunoSEQ multiplex PCR; the TCRdb copy retains only in-frame clones and omits some. The sample yields approximately 93,000 clones, around four fifths seen once. There are 11 residues in the CDR3. Looked up from germline, CDR1 is MNHNS and CDR2 is SASEGT. Trimming took off 8 bases at V and 0 bases at J, with 2 bases between the two ends. Note on this clone: Its antigen is unidentified.

The sequence derives from a human donor with classical Hodgkin lymphoma. This sequence joins TRBV6-1 and TRBJ1-3; D remains unclear. Sequencing was performed on peripheral blood mononuclear cells (PBMCs), taken before the fourth cycle of nivolumab. Here the CDR3 reads CASGSGNTIYF. CDR3 bases: TGTGCCAGCGGCTCTGGAAACACCATATATTTT.